This TCR beta chain was identified in a study of T cell changes during pregnancy in multiple sclerosis. Germline CDR1 and CDR2: SGHVS and FNYEAQ. This CDR3 is built from 16 residues. Trimming stripped 5 bases from V and 1 base from J, with 18 bases between. The table came from immunoSEQ multiplex PCR; TCRdb's copy has only in-frame clones and leaves some out. Of around 42,000 clones listed, 75% to 95% are singletons. This TCR was recovered from a female donor in good health, enrolled as a control in a pregnancy study. The sequences come from CD4+ T cells from peripheral blood mononuclear cells, collected in the second trimester of pregnancy. The V gene is TRBV7-6, the J gene TRBJ2-7, with D perhaps matching TRBD2 (6 bases). The CDR3 sequence: CASSLQTGTLSYEQYF. The CDR3 nucleotides read TGTGCCAGCAGCCTCCAAACCGGGACTCTTTCCTACGAGCAGTACTTC.